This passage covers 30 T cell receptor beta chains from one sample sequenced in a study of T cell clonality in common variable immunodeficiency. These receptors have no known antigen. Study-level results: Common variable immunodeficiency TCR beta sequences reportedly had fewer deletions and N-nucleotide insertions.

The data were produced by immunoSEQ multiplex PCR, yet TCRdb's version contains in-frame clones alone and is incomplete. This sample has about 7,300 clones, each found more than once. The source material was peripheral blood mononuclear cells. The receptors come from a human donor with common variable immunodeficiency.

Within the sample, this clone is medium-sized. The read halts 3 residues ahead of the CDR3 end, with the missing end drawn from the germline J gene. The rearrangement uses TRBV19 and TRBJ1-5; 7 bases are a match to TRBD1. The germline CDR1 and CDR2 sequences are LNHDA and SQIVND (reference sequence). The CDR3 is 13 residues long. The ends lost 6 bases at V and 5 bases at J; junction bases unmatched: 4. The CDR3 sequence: CASRDTGDQPQHF. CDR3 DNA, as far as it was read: TGTGCCAGTAGGGATACAGGGGATCAGCCC.

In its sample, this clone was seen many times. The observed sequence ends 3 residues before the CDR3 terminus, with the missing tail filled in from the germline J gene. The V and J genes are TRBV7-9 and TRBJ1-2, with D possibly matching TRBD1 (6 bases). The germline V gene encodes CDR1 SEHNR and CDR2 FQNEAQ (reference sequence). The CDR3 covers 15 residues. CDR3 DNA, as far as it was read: TGTGCCAGCAGCTTAGCGTTCCAGGGGATACGAGGC. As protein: CASSLAFQGIRG. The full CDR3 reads CASSLAFQGIRGYTF.

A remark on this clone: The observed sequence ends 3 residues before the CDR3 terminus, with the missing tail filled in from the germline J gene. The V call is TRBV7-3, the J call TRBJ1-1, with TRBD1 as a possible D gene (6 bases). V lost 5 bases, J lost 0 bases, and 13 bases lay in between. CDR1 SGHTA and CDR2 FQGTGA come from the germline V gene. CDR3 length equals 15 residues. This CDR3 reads CASSPHGQLNTEAFF. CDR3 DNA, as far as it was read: TGTGCCAGCAGCCCGCATGGACAGCTGAACACTGAA.

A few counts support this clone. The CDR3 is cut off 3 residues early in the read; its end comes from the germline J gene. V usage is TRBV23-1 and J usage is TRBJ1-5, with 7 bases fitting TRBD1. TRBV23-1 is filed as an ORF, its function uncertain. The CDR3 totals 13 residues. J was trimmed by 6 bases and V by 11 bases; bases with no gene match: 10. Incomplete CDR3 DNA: TGCGCCCGCTCAGGGGGGCAAGGTCAGCCC. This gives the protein CARSGGQGQP. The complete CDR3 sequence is CARSGGQGQPQHF.

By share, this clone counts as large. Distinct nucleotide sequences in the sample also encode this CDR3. The CDR3 reads CASSQEGLDTQYF. Partial CDR3 DNA: TGTGCCAGCAGCCAGGAGGGTTTGGATACG. V usage is TRBV5-4 and J usage is TRBJ2-3; D is possibly TRBD2 (6 bases). Sequencing ends 3 residues short of the CDR3 end; the germline J gene provides the rest. The CDR3 extends over 13 amino acids. Trimming left V 4 bases short and J 6 bases short, with 12 bases between. Germline V gene data show CDR1 as SGHNT and CDR2 as YYREEE (reference sequence).

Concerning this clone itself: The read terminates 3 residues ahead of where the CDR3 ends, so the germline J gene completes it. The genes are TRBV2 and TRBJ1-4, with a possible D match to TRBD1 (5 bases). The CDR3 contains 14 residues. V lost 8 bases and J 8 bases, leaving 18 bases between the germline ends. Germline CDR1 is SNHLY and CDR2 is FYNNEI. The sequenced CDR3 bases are TGTGCCAGCCAGATAACAGGATTAGGGGAAAAA. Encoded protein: CASQITGLGEK. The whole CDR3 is CASQITGLGEKLFF.

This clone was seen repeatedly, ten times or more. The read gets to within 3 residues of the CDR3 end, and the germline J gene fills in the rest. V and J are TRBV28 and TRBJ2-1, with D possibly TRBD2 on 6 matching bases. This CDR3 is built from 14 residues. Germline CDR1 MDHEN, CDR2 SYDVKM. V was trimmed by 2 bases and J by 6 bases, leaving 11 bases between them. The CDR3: CASSLNTGGNEQFF. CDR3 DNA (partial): TGTGCCAGCAGTTTAAATACCGGGGGCAATGAG.

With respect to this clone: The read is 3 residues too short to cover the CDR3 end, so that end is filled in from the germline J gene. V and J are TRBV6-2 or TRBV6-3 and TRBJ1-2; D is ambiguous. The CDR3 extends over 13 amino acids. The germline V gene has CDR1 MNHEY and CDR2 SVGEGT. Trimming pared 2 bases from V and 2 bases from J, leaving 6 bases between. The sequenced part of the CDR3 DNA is TGTGCCAGCAGTTACATCCAGAACTATGGC. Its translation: CASSYIQNYG. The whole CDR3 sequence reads CASSYIQNYGYTF.

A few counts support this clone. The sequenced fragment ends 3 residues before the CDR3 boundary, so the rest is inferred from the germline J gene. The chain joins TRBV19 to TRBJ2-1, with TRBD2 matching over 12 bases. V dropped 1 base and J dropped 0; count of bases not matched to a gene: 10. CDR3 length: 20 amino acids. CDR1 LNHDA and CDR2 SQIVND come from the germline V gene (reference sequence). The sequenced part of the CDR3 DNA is TGTGCCAGTAGTATAGGAAAAACTAGCGGGAGGACTAGCTCCTACAATGAG. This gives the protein CASSIGKTSGRTSSYNE. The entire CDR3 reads CASSIGKTSGRTSSYNEQFF.

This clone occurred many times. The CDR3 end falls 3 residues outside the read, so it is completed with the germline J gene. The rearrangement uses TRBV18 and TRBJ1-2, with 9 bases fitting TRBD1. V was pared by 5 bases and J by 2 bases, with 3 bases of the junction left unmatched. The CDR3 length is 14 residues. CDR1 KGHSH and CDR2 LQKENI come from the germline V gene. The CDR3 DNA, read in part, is TGTGCCAGCTCAACGGGGACAGGGAACTATGGC. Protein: CASSTGTGNYG. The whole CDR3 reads CASSTGTGNYGYTF.

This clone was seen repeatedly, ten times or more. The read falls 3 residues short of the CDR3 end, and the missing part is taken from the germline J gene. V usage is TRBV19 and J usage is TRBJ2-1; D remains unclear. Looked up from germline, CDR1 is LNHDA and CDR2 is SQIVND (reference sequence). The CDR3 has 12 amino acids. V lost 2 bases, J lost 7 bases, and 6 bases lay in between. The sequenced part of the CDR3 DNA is TGTGCCAGTAGTATAAGGGTAAATGAG. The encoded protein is CASSIRVNE. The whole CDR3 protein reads CASSIRVNEQFF.

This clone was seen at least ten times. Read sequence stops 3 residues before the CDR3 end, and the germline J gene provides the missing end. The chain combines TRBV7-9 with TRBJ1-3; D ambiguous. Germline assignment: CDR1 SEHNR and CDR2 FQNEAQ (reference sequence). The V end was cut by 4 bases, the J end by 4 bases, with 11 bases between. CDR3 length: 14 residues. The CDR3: CASSYSVSGNTIYF. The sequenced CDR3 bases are TGTGCCAGCAGCTACAGTGTCTCAGGAAACACC. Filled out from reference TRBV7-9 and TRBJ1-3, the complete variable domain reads DTGVSQNPRHKITKRGQNVTFRCDPISEHNRLYWYRQTLGQGPEFLTYFQNEAQLEKSRLLSDRFSAERPKGSFSTLEIQRTEQGDSAMYLCASSYSVSGNTIYFGEGSWLTVV.

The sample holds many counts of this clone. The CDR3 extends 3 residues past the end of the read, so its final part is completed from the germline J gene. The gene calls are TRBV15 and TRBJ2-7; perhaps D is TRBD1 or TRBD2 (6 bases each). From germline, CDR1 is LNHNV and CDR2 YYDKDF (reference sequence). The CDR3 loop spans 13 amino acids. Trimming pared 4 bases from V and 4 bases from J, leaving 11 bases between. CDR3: CATSNQGRYEQYF. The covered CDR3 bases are TGTGCCACCAGCAACCAGGGGAGGTACGAG. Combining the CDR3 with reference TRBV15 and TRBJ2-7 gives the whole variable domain DAMVIQNPRYQVTQFGKPVTLSCSQTLNHNVMYWYQQKSSQAPKLLFHYYDKDFNNEADTPDNFQSRRPNTSFCFLDIRSPGLGDTAMYLCATSNQGRYEQYFGPGTRLTVT.

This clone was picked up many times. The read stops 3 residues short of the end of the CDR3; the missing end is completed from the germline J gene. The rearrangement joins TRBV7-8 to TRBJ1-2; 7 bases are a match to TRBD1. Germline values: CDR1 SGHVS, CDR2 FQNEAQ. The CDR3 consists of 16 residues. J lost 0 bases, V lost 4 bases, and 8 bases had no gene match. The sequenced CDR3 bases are TGTGCCAGCAGCTCCGATCCGGGACAGACTAACTATGGC. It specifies CASSSDPGQTNYG. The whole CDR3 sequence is CASSSDPGQTNYGYTF.

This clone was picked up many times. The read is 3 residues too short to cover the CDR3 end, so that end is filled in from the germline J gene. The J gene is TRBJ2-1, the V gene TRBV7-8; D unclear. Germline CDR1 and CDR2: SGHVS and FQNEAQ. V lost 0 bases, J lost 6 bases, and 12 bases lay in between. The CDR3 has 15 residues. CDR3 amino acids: CASSLALSQGNEQFF. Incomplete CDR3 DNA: TGTGCCAGCAGCTTAGCGCTTTCCCAAGGCAATGAG.

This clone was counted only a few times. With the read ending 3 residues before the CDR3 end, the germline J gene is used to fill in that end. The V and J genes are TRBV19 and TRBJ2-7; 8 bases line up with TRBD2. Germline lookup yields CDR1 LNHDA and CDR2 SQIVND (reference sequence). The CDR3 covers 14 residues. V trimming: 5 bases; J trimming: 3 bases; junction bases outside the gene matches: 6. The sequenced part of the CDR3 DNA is TGTGCCAGTAGTTGGAGCGGGAGTTTCTACGAG. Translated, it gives CASSWSGSFYE. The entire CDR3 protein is CASSWSGSFYEQYF.

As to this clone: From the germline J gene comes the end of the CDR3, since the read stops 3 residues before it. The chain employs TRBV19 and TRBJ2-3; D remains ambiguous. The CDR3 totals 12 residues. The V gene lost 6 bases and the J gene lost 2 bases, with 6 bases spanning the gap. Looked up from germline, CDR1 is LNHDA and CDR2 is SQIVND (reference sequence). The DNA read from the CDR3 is TGTGCCAGTAGGGGCTTCACAGATACG. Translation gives CASRGFTDT. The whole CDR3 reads CASRGFTDTQYF.

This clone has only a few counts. This CDR3 is CASSTPTIRNEQFF. The sequenced CDR3 bases are TGTGCCAGTAGTACTCCGACTATAAGGAATGAG. The chain recombines TRBV19 with TRBJ2-1, with D perhaps TRBD2 (5 bases). The read gets to within 3 residues of the CDR3 end, and the germline J gene fills in the rest. Germline lookup yields CDR1 LNHDA and CDR2 SQIVND (reference sequence). The V end was cut by 4 bases, the J end by 7 bases, with 14 bases between. The CDR3 runs to 14 residues.

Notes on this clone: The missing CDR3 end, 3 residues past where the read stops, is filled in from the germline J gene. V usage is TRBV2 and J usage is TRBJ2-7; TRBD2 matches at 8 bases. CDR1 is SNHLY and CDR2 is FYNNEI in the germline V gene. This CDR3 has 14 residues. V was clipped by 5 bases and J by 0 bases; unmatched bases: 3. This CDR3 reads CASSLSGNSYEQYF. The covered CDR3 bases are TGTGCCAGCAGTCTTAGCGGGAACTCCTACGAG.

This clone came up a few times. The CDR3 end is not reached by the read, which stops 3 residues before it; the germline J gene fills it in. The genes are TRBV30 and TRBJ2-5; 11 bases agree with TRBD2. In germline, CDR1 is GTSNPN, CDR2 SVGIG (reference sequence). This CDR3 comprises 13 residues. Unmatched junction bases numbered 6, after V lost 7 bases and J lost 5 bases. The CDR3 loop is CASSGRTWETQYF. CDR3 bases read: TGTGCCTCTAGCGGGAGGACCTGGGAGACC.

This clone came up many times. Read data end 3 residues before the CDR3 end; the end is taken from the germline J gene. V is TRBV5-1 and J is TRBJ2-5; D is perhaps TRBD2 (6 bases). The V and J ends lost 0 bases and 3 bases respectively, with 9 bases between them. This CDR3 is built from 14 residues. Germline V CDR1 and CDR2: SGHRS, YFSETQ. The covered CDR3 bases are TGCGCCAGCAGCTTGGAACTAGCTGAAGAGACC. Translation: CASSLELAEET. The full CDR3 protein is CASSLELAEETQYF.

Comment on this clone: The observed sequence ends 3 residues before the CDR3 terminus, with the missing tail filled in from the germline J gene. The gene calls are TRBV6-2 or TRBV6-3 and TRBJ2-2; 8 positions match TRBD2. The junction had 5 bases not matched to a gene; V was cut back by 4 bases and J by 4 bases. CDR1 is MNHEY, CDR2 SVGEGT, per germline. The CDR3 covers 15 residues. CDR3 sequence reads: CASSLGLEATGELFF. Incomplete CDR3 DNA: TGTGCCAGCAGTTTGGGACTAGAAGCCACCGGGGAG.

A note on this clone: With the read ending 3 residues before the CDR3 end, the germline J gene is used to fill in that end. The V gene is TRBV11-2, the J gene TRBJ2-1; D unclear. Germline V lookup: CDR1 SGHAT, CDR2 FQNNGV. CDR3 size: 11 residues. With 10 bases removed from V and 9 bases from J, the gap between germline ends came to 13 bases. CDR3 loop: CATIRSGEQFF. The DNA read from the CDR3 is TGTGCCACAATCAGGTCCGGTGAG.

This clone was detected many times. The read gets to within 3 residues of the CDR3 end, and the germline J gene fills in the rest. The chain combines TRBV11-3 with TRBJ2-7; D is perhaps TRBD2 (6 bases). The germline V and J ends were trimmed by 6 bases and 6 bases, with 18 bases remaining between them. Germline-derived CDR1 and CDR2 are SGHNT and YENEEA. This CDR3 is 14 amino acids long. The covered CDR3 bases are TGTGCCAGCAGTAAAAATGGAGGGCAGGTCGAG. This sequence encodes CASSKNGGQVE. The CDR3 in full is CASSKNGGQVEQYF.

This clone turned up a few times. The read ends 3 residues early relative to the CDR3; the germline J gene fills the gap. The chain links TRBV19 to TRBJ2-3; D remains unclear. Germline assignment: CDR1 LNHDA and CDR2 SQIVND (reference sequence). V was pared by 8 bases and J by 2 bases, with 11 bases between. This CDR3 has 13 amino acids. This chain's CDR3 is CASYHWATDTQYF. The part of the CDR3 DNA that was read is TGTGCCAGTTATCATTGGGCCACAGATACG.

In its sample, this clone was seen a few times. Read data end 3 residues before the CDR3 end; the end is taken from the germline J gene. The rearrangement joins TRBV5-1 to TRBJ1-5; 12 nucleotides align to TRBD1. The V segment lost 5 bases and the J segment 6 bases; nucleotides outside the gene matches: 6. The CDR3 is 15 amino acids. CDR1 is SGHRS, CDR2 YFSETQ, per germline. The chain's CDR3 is CASRAGTGGFQPQHF. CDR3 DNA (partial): TGCGCCAGCAGGGCCGGGACAGGGGGCTTTCAGCCC.

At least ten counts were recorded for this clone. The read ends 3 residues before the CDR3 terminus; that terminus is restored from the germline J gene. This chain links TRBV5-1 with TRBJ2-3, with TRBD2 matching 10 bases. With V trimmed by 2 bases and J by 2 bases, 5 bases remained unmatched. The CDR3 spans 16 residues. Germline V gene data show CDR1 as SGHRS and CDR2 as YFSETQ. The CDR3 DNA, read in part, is TGCGCCAGCAGCTTCACTAGCGGGGTGTACACAGATACG. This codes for CASSFTSGVYTDT. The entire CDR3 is CASSFTSGVYTDTQYF.

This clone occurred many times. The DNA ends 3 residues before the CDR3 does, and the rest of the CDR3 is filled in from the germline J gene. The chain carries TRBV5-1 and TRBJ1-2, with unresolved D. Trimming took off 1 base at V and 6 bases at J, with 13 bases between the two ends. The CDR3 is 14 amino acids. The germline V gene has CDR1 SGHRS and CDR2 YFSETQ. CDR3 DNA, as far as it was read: TGCGCCAGCAGCTTGCTCGGGGTAGGGAATGGC. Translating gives CASSLLGVGNG. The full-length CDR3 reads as CASSLLGVGNGYTF. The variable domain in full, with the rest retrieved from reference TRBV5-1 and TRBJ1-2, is KAGVTQTPRYLIKTRGQQVTLSCSPISGHRSVSWYQQTPGQGLQFLFEYFSETQRNKGNFPGRFSGRQFSNSRSEMNVSTLELGDSALYLCASSLLGVGNGYTFGSGTRLTVV.

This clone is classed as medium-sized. CDR3 region: CAISDLQGKGDTQYF. The part of the CDR3 DNA that was read is TGTGCCATCAGTGACCTCCAGGGGAAAGGAGATACG. V is TRBV10-3 and J is TRBJ2-3; D might be TRBD1 (6 bases). The missing CDR3 end, 3 residues past where the read stops, is filled in from the germline J gene. The germline CDR1 and CDR2 sequences are ENHRY and SYGVKD. There are 15 residues in the CDR3. The V end lost 3 bases, the J end lost 5 bases, and 15 bases lay between the germline ends.

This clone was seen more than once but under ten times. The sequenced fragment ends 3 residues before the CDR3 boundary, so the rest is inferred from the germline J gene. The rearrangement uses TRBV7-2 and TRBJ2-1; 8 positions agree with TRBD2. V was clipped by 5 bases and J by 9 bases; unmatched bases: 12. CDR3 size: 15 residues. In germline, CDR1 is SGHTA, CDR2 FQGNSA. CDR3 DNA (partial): TGTGCCAGCAGCCCCCTACCGGGACTAGGAATTGAG. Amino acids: CASSPLPGLGIE. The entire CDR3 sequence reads CASSPLPGLGIEQFF.